These T cell receptor beta chains were read from a single sample in a study of CD8+ T cells in alopecia areata. Only in-frame clones appear in the TCRdb table, and some are missing; sequencing was by immunoSEQ multiplex PCR. The repertoire holds roughly 150,000 clones, with about 50% as singletons. The starting material was CD8+ T cells sorted from blood, obtained at week 0. These receptors were collected from a human donor with alopecia areata. The conserved cysteine and the conserved F or W are not part of the CDR3 here. Each record gives: CDR3 protein, J gene, V gene, D gene, clone size. A D gene is named only where the DNA matches it firmly. The size entry is marked missing in some rows and otherwise reads once, few, many or a size class.

AWNGGRGTDTQY TRBJ2-3 TRBV30 - -
ASSESPGNSNQPQH TRBJ1-5 TRBV10-2 - medium-sized
ASSESASYEQY TRBJ2-7 TRBV25-1 - -
ASSLRRSTNEKLF TRBJ1-4 TRBV6-1 - few
ASSLGQGKETEAF TRBJ1-1 TRBV7-3 TRBD1 -
ASSQDRARSEQY TRBJ2-7 TRBV4-3 - -
ASSPGPVGETQY TRBJ2-5 TRBV19 - -
ASSYRTQDEQY TRBJ2-7 TRBV27 - -
ASSPPGREETQY TRBJ2-5 TRBV13 - -
ASSLATVRNEQY TRBJ2-7 TRBV13 - -
SASRTEAF TRBJ1-1 TRBV20-1 - -
ASSESRAEQY TRBJ2-7 TRBV25-1 - -
ASSVGDSVNTEAF TRBJ1-1 TRBV9 TRBD1 -
ASRLLRGQGRRTYGYT TRBJ1-2 TRBV19 TRBD1 few
ASSSTGSEAF TRBJ1-1 TRBV5-6 - -
ASSITEGQNTGELF TRBJ2-2 TRBV9 - -
SVEDIETQY TRBJ2-3 TRBV29-1 - few
ASSAGTGRTYEQY TRBJ2-7 TRBV9 TRBD1 -
ASRPSDRVTYEQY TRBJ2-7 TRBV6-5 TRBD1 -
ASSQGAGAGGETQY TRBJ2-5 TRBV4-1 - -
ASSPGGGGYNEQF TRBJ2-1 TRBV27 - -
ASSQDRVGDEQY TRBJ2-7 TRBV4-3 TRBD1 -
ASSVAQDRGYGYT TRBJ1-2 TRBV9 TRBD1 -
ASSLYPSGGEEQF TRBJ2-1 TRBV27 TRBD2 few
ASTSGDSSYEQY TRBJ2-7 TRBV7-9 TRBD1 -
ASSETTGQEQY TRBJ2-7 TRBV11-1 TRBD1 few
ASSDRYEQY TRBJ2-7 TRBV28 - -
AGRDRGFYEQY TRBJ2-7 TRBV30 TRBD1 few
ASDPGTGPFNEQF TRBJ2-1 TRBV19 TRBD1 few
ASSDRTSGGRDEQF TRBJ2-1 TRBV13 TRBD2 -
ASSMDSGGPSSYNEQF TRBJ2-1 TRBV4-3 TRBD2 -
ASSQDRVNEQF TRBJ2-1 TRBV7-9 TRBD1 -
ASSLTTGGDEKLF TRBJ1-4 TRBV11-2 TRBD1 -
SVTLPGAYNEQF TRBJ2-1 TRBV29-1 - -
ASGLPGVEQY TRBJ2-7 TRBV12-5 - -
AWSVESSGGAGQF TRBJ2-1 TRBV30 TRBD2 few
ASSVRDRDVNGYT TRBJ1-2 TRBV9 TRBD1 -